This passage covers 32 T cell receptor beta chains from one sample sequenced in a study of cytomegalovirus exposure and HLA in healthy donors. Profiling relied on immunoSEQ multiplex PCR, and the TCRdb table lists in-frame clones only, not all of them. The sample lists some 330,000 clones; around 86% were seen once. Sequenced input: PBMCs. These receptors were taken from a young woman in good health and CMV-seronegative.

The V call is TRBV6-5, the J call TRBJ1-4; 7 nucleotides agree with TRBD1. Germline-derived CDR1 and CDR2 are MNHEY and SVGAGI. V trimming: 6 bases; J trimming: 8 bases; junction bases outside the gene matches: 6. The CDR3 loop spans 13 amino acids. The CDR3 DNA reads TGTGCCAGCAGCACTACAGGGGTGGAAAAACTGTTTTTT. The encoded protein is CASSTTGVEKLFF.

A note on this clone: A junction boundary mismatches the germline segment, possibly from a read error. V and J are TRBV4-3 and TRBJ2-5, with a possible D match to TRBD1 (6 bases). The CDR3 has 13 residues. Germline CDR1 is LGHNA and CDR2 is YSLEER. The CDR3 coding sequence is TGCGCCAGCAGCCAAGAACCTGGGACACCTGTGGACTTC. This codes for CASSQEPGTPVDF.

This rearrangement joins TRBV6-1 to TRBJ2-7, with 9 bases lining up with TRBD2. The CDR3 is made up of 14 amino acids. Trimming took 8 bases from V and 7 from J; bases not matched to a gene: 12. Germline V lookup: CDR1 MNHNS, CDR2 SASEGT. CDR3 bases: TGTGCCAGCTGGGTGGCGGGAGGGTCTGGAGAGCAGTACTTC. Translated, it gives CASWVAGGSGEQYF.

This clone came up a few times. V and J are TRBV6-5 and TRBJ1-1; the match to TRBD1 covers 9 bases. The V segment lost 4 bases and the J segment 4 bases; nucleotides outside the gene matches: 4. From germline, CDR1 is MNHEY and CDR2 SVGAGI. CDR3 length equals 14 residues. CDR3 region: CASSSLTGGTEAFF. The CDR3 nucleotides read TGTGCCAGCAGTTCGCTGACAGGGGGCACTGAAGCTTTCTTT.

This sequence joins TRBV14 and TRBJ2-3; D is perhaps TRBD2 (5 bases). The CDR3 is 18 amino acids. The V gene's germline CDR1 is SGHDN and CDR2 FVKESK. Trimming pared 4 bases from V and 1 base from J, leaving 21 bases between. The CDR3 nucleotides read TGTGCCAGCAGCCCGATATCGTATTTTGGACTCCGCACAGATACGCAGTATTTT. It translates to CASSPISYFGLRTDTQYF.

This rearrangement joins TRBV6-6 to TRBJ2-6; 7 nucleotides agree with TRBD1. Trimming took 4 bases from V and 0 from J; bases not matched to a gene: 3. CDR1 and CDR2 (germline): MNHNY, SVGAGI (reference sequence). This CDR3 has 16 residues. CDR3 sequence reads: CASSSGTASGANVLTF. DNA for the CDR3: TGTGCCAGCAGTTCGGGGACAGCCTCTGGGGCCAACGTCCTGACTTTC.

J is TRBJ2-3 and V is TRBV28; 14 bases line up with TRBD2. CDR3 size: 17 residues. The germline gives CDR1 MDHEN, CDR2 SYDVKM. The V and J ends lost 6 bases and 4 bases, in that order; junction bases with no gene match: 9. The CDR3 loop reads CASRAGTSGSIADTQYF. The CDR3 nucleotides read TGTGCCAGCAGGGCCGGGACTAGCGGGAGCATCGCAGATACGCAGTATTTT.

The chain combines TRBV19 with TRBJ2-7; 7 bases line up with TRBD2. The trim removed 7 bases at V and 7 bases at J, leaving 13 bases unmatched. This CDR3 contains 14 residues. Germline-derived CDR1 and CDR2 are LNHDA and SQIVND (reference sequence). The CDR3 here is CASTPGGGSREQYF. The CDR3, as DNA: TGTGCCAGTACCCCGGGGGGTGGGTCGAGAGAGCAGTACTTC.

The V gene is TRBV6-5, the J gene TRBJ1-4; D gene uncertain. CDR3 length: 14 residues. V lost 7 bases to trimming and J lost 7 bases, with 16 bases between them. Germline CDR1 and CDR2: MNHEY and SVGAGI. CDR3 sequence reads: CASTTERGSEKLFF. The CDR3 DNA sequence: TGTGCCAGCACCACGGAACGGGGAAGTGAAAAACTGTTTTTT.

The chain has TRBV18 and TRBJ2-4; 11 nucleotides agree with TRBD2. The junction had 0 bases not matched to a gene; V was cut back by 0 bases and J by 11 bases. Germline-derived CDR1 and CDR2 are KGHSH and LQKENI. This CDR3 is built from 13 residues. The CDR3 region is CASSPPGLAVQYF. CDR3 coding DNA: TGTGCCAGCTCACCACCGGGACTAGCGGTTCAGTACTTC.

The CDR3 DNA follows: TGTGCCAGCAGCCCGGGGACAGGGGTTCAGCCCCAGCATTTT. Protein sequence: CASSPGTGVQPQHF. J is TRBJ1-5 and V is TRBV6-5; TRBD1 agrees at 10 bases. Germline loops: CDR1 MNHEY, CDR2 SVGAGI. Unmatched junction bases numbered 5, after V lost 6 bases and J lost 6 bases. This CDR3 spans 14 amino acids.

The V gene is TRBV7-8, the J gene TRBJ2-5; D unresolved. There are 12 residues in the CDR3. Trimming took off 5 bases at V and 2 bases at J, with 6 bases between the two ends. CDR1 and CDR2 from the germline V gene are SGHVS and FQNEAQ. The CDR3 DNA sequence: TGTGCCAGCAGCCACCTACAAGAGACCCAGTACTTC. The encoded protein is CASSHLQETQYF.

V usage is TRBV29-1 and J usage is TRBJ2-2, with 8 bases lining up with TRBD2. V shed 1 base, J shed 5 bases, and the junction held 9 bases outside the gene matches. CDR1 is SQVTM, CDR2 ANQGSEA, per germline. The CDR3 spans 16 residues. The CDR3: CSVEVPPSGGTGELFF. The CDR3 nucleotides are TGCAGCGTTGAAGTTCCTCCGTCGGGGGGGACCGGGGAGCTGTTTTTT.

The chain combines TRBV6-5 with TRBJ2-3; 10 positions agree with TRBD2. The CDR3 sequence is 15 residues long. Germline V CDR1 and CDR2: MNHEY, SVGAGI. The ends lost 6 bases at V and 6 bases at J; junction bases unmatched: 9. The CDR3 reads CASRRELAGLDTQYF. In DNA form, the CDR3 reads TGTGCCAGCAGAAGGGAACTAGCGGGACTTGATACGCAGTATTTT.

V usage is TRBV4-3 and J usage is TRBJ1-1, with 7 bases identical to TRBD1. The CDR3 extends over 15 amino acids. CDR1 is LGHNA, CDR2 YSLEER, per germline. Germline trimming cut 1 base from V and 0 bases from J; bases unmatched to any gene: 2. For the CDR3, the DNA is TGCGCCAGCAGCCAAGGCGACAGGGTGAACACTGAAGCTTTCTTT. Amino acids: CASSQGDRVNTEAFF.

With regard to this clone: At one of its ends the junction is not consistent with the germline gene, which may arise from a read error. Other DNA sequences in the sample encode the same CDR3. J is TRBJ2-1 and V is TRBV25-1, with 8 bases aligning to TRBD2. The CDR3 runs 15 residues. Germline V gene data show CDR1 as MGHDK and CDR2 as SYGVNS. The CDR3 spells CASSESGGAYNEQFF. The CDR3, as DNA: TGTGCCAGCAGCGAATCCGGGGGGGCATACAATGAGCAGTTCTTC.

The chain has TRBV4-1 and TRBJ2-1; 10 bases align to TRBD2. The J segment lost 7 bases and the V segment lost 6 bases, leaving 6 bases of the junction unmatched. The CDR3 loop spans 14 amino acids. Germline CDR1 and CDR2: MGHRA and YSYEKL. DNA of the CDR3: TGCGCCAGCAGGGCAGCGGGAGGGGCGAATGAGCAGTTCTTC. Its protein is CASRAAGGANEQFF.

V usage is TRBV6-5 and J usage is TRBJ1-2; tentative D call: TRBD1 (5 bases). The CDR3 contains 15 residues. Trimming shortened V by 4 bases and J by 4 bases, and 16 bases separated the two germline ends. The germline CDR1 and CDR2 sequences are MNHEY and SVGAGI. This CDR3 is CASSSRVDGRYGYTF. CDR3 coding DNA: TGTGCCAGCAGTTCCAGGGTGGACGGACGCTATGGCTACACCTTC.

This chain joins TRBV29-1 and TRBJ2-5; 10 bases are shared with TRBD1. Germline CDR1 and CDR2: SQVTM and ANQGSEA. The CDR3 extends over 14 amino acids. Trimming took 1 base from V and 2 from J; bases not matched to a gene: 1. CDR3 nucleotide sequence: TGCAGCGTTGAAGGGGACAGGGGACAAGAGACCCAGTACTTC. Its translation: CSVEGDRGQETQYF.

This chain links TRBV11-3 with TRBJ2-1; D is ambiguous. CDR1 and CDR2 (germline): SGHNT, YENEEA. Trimming removed 5 bases from V and 4 bases from J, with 9 bases in between. This CDR3 contains 13 residues. The CDR3, as DNA: TGTGCCAGCAGCCTCACACCTTACAATGAGCAGTTCTTC. As protein: CASSLTPYNEQFF.

The rearrangement uses TRBV4-2 and TRBJ2-7; possible D gene TRBD2, 6 bases. V was shortened by 1 base and J by 0 bases, with 13 bases between the two germline ends. This CDR3 region has 16 residues. Germline CDR1 and CDR2: LGHNA and YNFKEQ. The CDR3 is CASSQVLAPSSYEQYF. CDR3 DNA: TGTGCCAGCAGCCAAGTCCTAGCGCCGAGCTCCTACGAGCAGTACTTC.

The rearrangement uses TRBV29-1 and TRBJ2-5, with a tentative D call TRBD2 (5 bases). V was clipped by 3 bases and J by 3 bases, with 8 bases between them. The germline gives CDR1 SQVTM, CDR2 ANQGSEA. CDR3 size: 12 residues. Here the CDR3 reads CSVETTEETQYF. CDR3 sequence (DNA): TGCAGCGTTGAGACTACCGAAGAGACCCAGTACTTC. The variable domain in full, completed from reference TRBV29-1 and TRBJ2-5, reads SAVISQKPSRDICQRGTSLTIQCQVDSQVTMMFWYRQQPGQSLTLIATANQGSEATYESGFVIDKFPISRPNLTFSTLTVSNMSPEDSSIYLCSVETTEETQYFGPGTRLLVL.

The rearrangement links TRBV29-1 to TRBJ1-1; D may be TRBD1 (5 bases). The CDR3 is 12 amino acids. V lost 6 bases to trimming and J lost 6 bases, with 14 bases between them. Looked up from germline, CDR1 is SQVTM and CDR2 is ANQGSEA. The CDR3 DNA reads as TGCAGCGTGGATCCTCAGGGCCCTGAAGCTTTCTTT. Protein: CSVDPQGPEAFF.

This chain links TRBV5-1 with TRBJ2-7; the match to TRBD1 covers 12 bases. CDR1 is SGHRS, CDR2 YFSETQ, per germline. This CDR3 has 15 residues. V trimming: 3 bases; J trimming: 0 bases; junction bases outside the gene matches: 1. In DNA form, the CDR3 reads TGCGCCAGCAGCTGGGGACAGGGGGCCTCCTACGAGCAGTACTTC. Translating it yields CASSWGQGASYEQYF. Together with reference TRBV5-1 and TRBJ2-7, the CDR3 gives the full variable domain: KAGVTQTPRYLIKTRGQQVTLSCSPISGHRSVSWYQQTPGQGLQFLFEYFSETQRNKGNFPGRFSGRQFSNSRSEMNVSTLELGDSALYLCASSWGQGASYEQYFGPGTRLTVT.

The chain recombines TRBV4-2 with TRBJ2-2, with 13 bases matching TRBD2. V lost 5 bases and J lost 4; bases outside the gene matches: 4. Looked up from germline, CDR1 is LGHNA and CDR2 is YNFKEQ. This CDR3 has 16 amino acids. The chain's CDR3 is CASSARLAGGTGELFF. For the CDR3, the DNA is TGTGCCAGCAGCGCTCGACTAGCGGGGGGCACCGGGGAGCTGTTTTTT.

The chain recombines TRBV2 with TRBJ2-7; 9 nucleotides align to TRBD2. The CDR3 loop spans 15 amino acids. J was trimmed by 4 bases and V by 1 base; bases with no gene match: 5. Germline CDR1 and CDR2: SNHLY and FYNNEI. The CDR3 loop reads CASSEGSGSVYEQYF. The CDR3 nucleotides are TGTGCCAGCAGTGAAGGTAGCGGGAGTGTTTACGAGCAGTACTTC.

Comment on this clone: One end of the junction does not line up with germline, which may come from a read error. This chain's CDR3 is CASSFPPGQGAETQYF. DNA of the CDR3: TGTGCCAGCAGTTTTCCCCCGGGACAGGGGGCAGAGACGCAGTATTTT. The V gene is TRBV28, the J gene TRBJ2-3; 12 positions agree with TRBD1. This CDR3 spans 16 amino acids. Germline loops: CDR1 MDHEN, CDR2 SYDVKM.

The chain links TRBV29-1 to TRBJ2-7, with 7 bases aligning to TRBD1. The CDR3 loop spans 13 amino acids. V was pared by 7 bases and J by 6 bases, with 12 bases of the junction left unmatched. Germline V CDR1 and CDR2: SQVTM, ANQGSEA. The CDR3 is CSGRQGILGEQYF. Written as DNA, the CDR3 is TGCAGCGGGCGACAGGGAATTTTGGGCGAGCAGTACTTC.

The chain recombines TRBV4-3 with TRBJ2-1; TRBD2 agrees at 10 bases. The length of the CDR3 is 17 residues. Germline trimming cut 2 bases from V and 4 bases from J; bases unmatched to any gene: 8. Germline CDR1 is LGHNA and CDR2 is YSLEER. The CDR3 DNA follows: TGCGCCAGCAGCCAAACTCTAGGGACTAGCGTATACAATGAGCAGTTCTTC. It is translated as CASSQTLGTSVYNEQFF.

The gene calls are TRBV29-1 and TRBJ1-4; D is unresolved. Germline V gene sequence: CDR1 SQVTM, CDR2 ANQGSEA. The CDR3 has 12 amino acids. Trimming took off 6 bases at V and 0 bases at J, with 5 bases between the two ends. CDR3 in DNA: TGCAGCGTACAACCAACTAATGAAAAACTGTTTTTT. It yields the protein CSVQPTNEKLFF.

The J gene is TRBJ2-3, the V gene TRBV28; weak D call: TRBD2 (5 bases). Between the trimmed V and J ends, which lost 4 bases and 2 bases, there was a span of 10 bases. Germline lookup yields CDR1 MDHEN and CDR2 SYDVKM. The CDR3 has 14 residues. The DNA of the CDR3 is TGTGCCAGCAGTTATGGAGGACCCACAGATACGCAGTATTTT. It is translated as CASSYGGPTDTQYF.

The rearrangement links TRBV19 to TRBJ1-1; the match to TRBD1 covers 8 bases. V lost 9 bases and J lost 4; bases outside the gene matches: 10. Germline V gene data show CDR1 as LNHDA and CDR2 as SQIVND (reference sequence). This CDR3 region has 14 residues. The CDR3 nucleotides read TGTGCCAGCAGAAGCAGGGGGCTCGGCACTGAAGCTTTCTTT. It yields the protein CASRSRGLGTEAFF.